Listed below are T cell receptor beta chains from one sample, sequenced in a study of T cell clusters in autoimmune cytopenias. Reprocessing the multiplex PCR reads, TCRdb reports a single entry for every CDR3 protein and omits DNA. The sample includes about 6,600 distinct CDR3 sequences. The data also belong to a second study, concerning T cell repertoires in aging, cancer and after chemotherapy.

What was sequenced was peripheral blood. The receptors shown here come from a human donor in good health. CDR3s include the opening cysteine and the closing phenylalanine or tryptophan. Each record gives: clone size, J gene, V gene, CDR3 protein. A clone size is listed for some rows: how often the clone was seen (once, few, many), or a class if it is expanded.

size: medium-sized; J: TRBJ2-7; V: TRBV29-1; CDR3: CSIGGTGGYEQYF
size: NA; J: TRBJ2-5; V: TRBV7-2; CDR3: CASSLSPRQETQYF
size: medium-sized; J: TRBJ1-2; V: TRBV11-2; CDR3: CASSFGTGGYGYTF
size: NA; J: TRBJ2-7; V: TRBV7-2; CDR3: CASSFNRDRYEQYF
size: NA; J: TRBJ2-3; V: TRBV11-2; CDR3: CASSFFEGTQYF
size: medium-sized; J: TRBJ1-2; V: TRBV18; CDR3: CASSPSTGGYGYTF
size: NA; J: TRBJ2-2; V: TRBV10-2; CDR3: CASGAVGADTGELFF
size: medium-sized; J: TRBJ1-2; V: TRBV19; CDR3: CASMRGSWDYGYTF
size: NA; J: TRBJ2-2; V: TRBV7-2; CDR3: CASSLWGAGNTGELFF
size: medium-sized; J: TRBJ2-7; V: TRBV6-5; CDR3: CASRQDIITYEQYF
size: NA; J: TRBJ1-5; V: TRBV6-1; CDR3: CASSGGRGVRQPQHF
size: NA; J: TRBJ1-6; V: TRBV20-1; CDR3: CSAREYRGDSPLHF
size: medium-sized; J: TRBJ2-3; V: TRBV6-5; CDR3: CATRDGPTDTQYF
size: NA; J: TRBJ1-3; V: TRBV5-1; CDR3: CASSLSGQDSGNTIYF
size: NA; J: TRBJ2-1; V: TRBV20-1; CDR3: CSTEGTYNEQFF
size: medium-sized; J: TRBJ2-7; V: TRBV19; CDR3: CASSIDRGTGIYEQYF